This record covers a single T cell receptor (beta chain). Its antigen is currently unknown. Only in-frame clones appear in the TCRdb table, and some are missing; sequencing was by immunoSEQ multiplex PCR. The table records under 85,000 clones, approximately 88% of them present only once. V dropped 0 bases and J dropped 8 bases, with 19 bases sitting between them. CDR3 length equals 16 residues. CDR1 and CDR2 from the germline V gene are MNHEY and SMNVEV (reference sequence). This entry comes from a study of Tregs in tolerant kidney transplant recipients. The wider study: Recipients received nonmyeloablative bone marrow transplants from related graft donors, with transient mixed chimerism. Findings and caveats of the study: Tolerant patients' donor-specific Tregs expanded beyond overall Tregs, suggesting antigen-driven growth. Nucleotide sequences could not be compared across some patients' samples due to primer changes.

This receptor was obtained from a human donor who received a combined kidney and bone marrow transplant. This chain links TRBV27 with TRBJ1-2; D perhaps matches TRBD1 (5 bases). This sample comprised CD4+ T cells from blood, obtained before the transplant. This chain's CDR3 is CASSLSGEGYPVGYTF. CDR3 coding DNA: TGTGCCAGCAGTTTATCGGGGGAGGGGTATCCGGTGGGCTACACCTTC.